The 8 T cell receptor beta chains given below trace back to one sample, sequenced in a study of cytomegalovirus exposure and HLA in healthy donors. The PCR ran on 60 Vbeta and 13 Jbeta primers. Sequenced by immunoSEQ multiplex PCR; TCRdb stores in-frame clones only, minus some. The sample carries around 160,000 clones, around 78% recorded once. The sample consisted of PBMCs. Receptors originate from a woman aged 40 to 50 in good health and CMV-seronegative.

V and J are TRBV29-1 and TRBJ1-5; perhaps TRBD1 as D (5 bases). The germline V and J ends were trimmed by 1 base and 6 bases, with 19 bases remaining between them. This CDR3 has 16 residues. Germline V gene lookup returns CDR1 SQVTM and CDR2 ANQGSEA. CDR3 sequence: CSVEGAREVRSQPQHF. In DNA, the CDR3 is TGCAGCGTTGAAGGGGCCAGGGAGGTTCGAAGTCAGCCCCAGCATTTT. Supplemented by reference TRBV29-1 and TRBJ1-5, the full variable domain reads SAVISQKPSRDICQRGTSLTIQCQVDSQVTMMFWYRQQPGQSLTLIATANQGSEATYESGFVIDKFPISRPNLTFSTLTVSNMSPEDSSIYLCSVEGAREVRSQPQHFGDGTRLSIL.

The chain has TRBV2 and TRBJ2-5; 8 bases are a match to TRBD2. The length of the CDR3 is 15 residues. Germline trimming cut 8 bases from V and 4 bases from J; bases unmatched to any gene: 12. Germline values: CDR1 SNHLY, CDR2 FYNNEI. This CDR3 is CASQGGFSGIETQYF. The DNA of the CDR3 is TGTGCCAGCCAAGGAGGGTTTAGCGGGATAGAGACCCAGTACTTC.

The chain couples TRBV30 to TRBJ1-5, with 7 nucleotides matching TRBD1. CDR1 and CDR2 (germline): GTSNPN, SVGIG (reference sequence). This CDR3 is built from 14 residues. Germline trimming cut 3 bases from V and 3 bases from J; bases unmatched to any gene: 5. CDR3 nucleotide sequence: TGTGCCTGGAGCGGGGGACAGACCAATCAGCCCCAGCATTTT. It codes for CAWSGGQTNQPQHF.

This sequence joins TRBV25-1 and TRBJ2-5; D unresolved. CDR1 is MGHDK, CDR2 SYGVNS, per germline. The V gene lost 1 base and the J gene lost 5 bases, with 5 bases spanning the gap. This CDR3 comprises 12 residues. CDR3 amino acids: CASSESAETQYF. CDR3 DNA sequence: TGTGCCAGCAGTGAATCCGCGGAGACCCAGTACTTC. Filled out from reference TRBV25-1 and TRBJ2-5, the complete variable domain reads EADIYQTPRYLVIGTGKKITLECSQTMGHDKMYWYQQDPGMELHLIHYSYGVNSTEKGDLSSESTVSRIRTEHFPLTLESARPSHTSQYLCASSESAETQYFGPGTRLLVL.

V is TRBV6-4 and J is TRBJ2-2; 7 nucleotides align to TRBD1. J gave up 1 base and V 0 bases, and 2 bases lay outside the gene matches. Germline CDR1 reads MRHNA; CDR2 reads SNTAGT. This CDR3 contains 16 residues. Here the CDR3 DNA reads TGTGCCAGCAGTGACTCTAACAGGGGGAACACCGGGGAGCTGTTTTTT. It codes for CASSDSNRGNTGELFF.

The chain combines TRBV7-3 with TRBJ1-3; maybe TRBD1 (5 bases). The CDR3 consists of 15 residues. CDR1 is SGHTA and CDR2 is FQGTGA in the germline V gene. The V gene lost 2 bases and the J gene lost 1 base, with 9 bases spanning the gap. The CDR3 loop is CASSLGASSGNTIYF. CDR3 coding DNA: TGTGCCAGCAGCTTAGGGGCGTCGTCTGGAAACACCATATATTTT.

V usage is TRBV7-2 and J usage is TRBJ2-7; TRBD2 matches 14 bases. Germline V CDR1 and CDR2: SGHTA, FQGNSA. This CDR3 region has 19 residues. The junction had 15 bases not matched to a gene; V was cut back by 5 bases and J by 3 bases. CDR3 protein: CASSPDIPGLAGESYEQYF. The CDR3 DNA reads TGTGCCAGCAGCCCAGACATTCCGGGACTAGCGGGAGAAAGCTACGAGCAGTACTTC.

The chain combines TRBV6-1 with TRBJ2-7; 9 bases fit TRBD1. From germline, CDR1 is MNHNS and CDR2 SASEGT. The CDR3 is made up of 15 amino acids. J gave up 5 bases and V 6 bases, and 11 bases lay outside the gene matches. For the CDR3, the DNA is TGTGCCAGCAGCCAAGGGACAGGGTTAAGGAACGAGCAGTACTTC. This sequence encodes CASSQGTGLRNEQYF.